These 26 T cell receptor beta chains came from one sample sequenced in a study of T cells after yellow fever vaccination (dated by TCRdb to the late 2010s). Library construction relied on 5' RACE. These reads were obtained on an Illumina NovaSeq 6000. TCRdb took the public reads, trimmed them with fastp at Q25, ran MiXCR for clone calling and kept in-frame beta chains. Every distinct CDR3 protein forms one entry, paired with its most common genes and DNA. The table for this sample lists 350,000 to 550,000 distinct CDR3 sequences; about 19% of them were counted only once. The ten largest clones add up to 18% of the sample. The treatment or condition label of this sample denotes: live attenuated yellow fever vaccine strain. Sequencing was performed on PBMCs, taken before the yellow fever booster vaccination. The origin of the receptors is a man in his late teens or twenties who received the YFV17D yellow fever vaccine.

The CDR3 loop reads CASSLGWGTGDSPLHF. As DNA, the CDR3 is TGTGCCAGCAGTTTAGGATGGGGGACAGGCGATTCACCCCTCCACTTT. This chain joins TRBV12-3 or TRBV12-4 and TRBJ1-6; the match to TRBD1 covers 8 bases. CDR3 length: 16 amino acids. With 1 base clipped from V and 8 bases from J, the junction kept 7 bases outside the gene matches.

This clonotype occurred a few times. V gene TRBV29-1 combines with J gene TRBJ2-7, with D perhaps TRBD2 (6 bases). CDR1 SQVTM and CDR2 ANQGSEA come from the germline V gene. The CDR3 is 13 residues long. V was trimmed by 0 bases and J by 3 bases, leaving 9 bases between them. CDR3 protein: CSVEESGGYEQYF. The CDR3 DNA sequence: TGCAGCGTTGAAGAATCCGGGGGCTACGAGCAGTACTTC.

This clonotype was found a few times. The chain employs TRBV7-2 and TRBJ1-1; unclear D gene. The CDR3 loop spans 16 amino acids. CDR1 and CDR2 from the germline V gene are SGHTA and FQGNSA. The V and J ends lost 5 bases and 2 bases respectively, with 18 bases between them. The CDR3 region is CASSPQKYGVNTEAFF. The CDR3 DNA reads TGTGCCAGCAGCCCCCAGAAGTATGGAGTTAACACTGAAGCTTTCTTT.

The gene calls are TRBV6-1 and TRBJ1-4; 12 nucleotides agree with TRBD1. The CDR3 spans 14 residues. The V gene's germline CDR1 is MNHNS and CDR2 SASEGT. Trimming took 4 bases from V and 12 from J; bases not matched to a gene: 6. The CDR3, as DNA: TGTGCCAGCAGTGGTGGGACAGGGGGCAGAGAACTGTTTTTT. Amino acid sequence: CASSGGTGGRELFF.

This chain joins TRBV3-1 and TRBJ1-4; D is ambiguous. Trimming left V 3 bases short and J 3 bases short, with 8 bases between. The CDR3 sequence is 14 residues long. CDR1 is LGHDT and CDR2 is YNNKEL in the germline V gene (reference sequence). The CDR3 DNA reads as TGTGCCAGCAGCCAGACTTTGGCTAATGAAAAACTGTTTTTT. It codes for CASSQTLANEKLFF.

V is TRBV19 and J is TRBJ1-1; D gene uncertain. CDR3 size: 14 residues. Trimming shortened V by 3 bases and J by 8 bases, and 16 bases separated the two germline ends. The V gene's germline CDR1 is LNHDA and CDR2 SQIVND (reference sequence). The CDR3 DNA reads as TGTGCCAGTAGTATGTCGGGTTCGGCCAACGAAGCTTTCTTT. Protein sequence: CASSMSGSANEAFF.

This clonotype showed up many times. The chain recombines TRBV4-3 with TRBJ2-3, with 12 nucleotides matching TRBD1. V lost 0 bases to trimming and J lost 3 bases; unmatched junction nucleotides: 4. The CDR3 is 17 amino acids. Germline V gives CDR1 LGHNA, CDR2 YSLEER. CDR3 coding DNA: TGCGCCAGCAGCCAAGAGCCGGGACAGGGGGCAACAGATACGCAGTATTTT. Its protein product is CASSQEPGQGATDTQYF.

This chain's CDR3 is CASSYSASSYNEQFF. The CDR3 coding sequence is TGTGCCAGCAGTTACTCGGCTAGCTCCTACAATGAGCAGTTCTTC. J is TRBJ2-1 and V is TRBV6-2 or TRBV6-3, with D unclear. This CDR3 region has 15 residues. Germline V gene sequence: CDR1 MNHEY, CDR2 SVGEGT. The V gene lost 0 bases and the J gene lost 0 bases, with 6 bases spanning the gap.

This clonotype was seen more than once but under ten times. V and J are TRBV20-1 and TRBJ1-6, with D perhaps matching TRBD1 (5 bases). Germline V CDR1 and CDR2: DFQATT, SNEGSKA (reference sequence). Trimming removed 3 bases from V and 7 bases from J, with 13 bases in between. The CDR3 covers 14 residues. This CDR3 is CSARVAGRNSPLHF. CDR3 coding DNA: TGCAGTGCTAGGGTTGCAGGGCGAAATTCACCCCTCCACTTT.

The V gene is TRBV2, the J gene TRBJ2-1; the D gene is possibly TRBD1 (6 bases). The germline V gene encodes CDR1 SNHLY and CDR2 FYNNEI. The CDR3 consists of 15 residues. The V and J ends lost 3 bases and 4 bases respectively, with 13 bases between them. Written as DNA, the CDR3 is TGTGCCAGCAGTGAGGACAGAACAACTTACAATGAGCAGTTCTTC. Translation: CASSEDRTTYNEQFF.

CDR3 DNA: TGCGCCAGCAGCGAGCAACAGAACTCATATGGCTACACCTTC. It encodes CASSEQQNSYGYTF. This chain joins TRBV5-1 and TRBJ1-2; D unclear. Germline V CDR1 and CDR2: SGHRS, YFSETQ. The V end was cut by 4 bases, the J end by 5 bases, with 15 bases between. The CDR3 covers 14 residues.

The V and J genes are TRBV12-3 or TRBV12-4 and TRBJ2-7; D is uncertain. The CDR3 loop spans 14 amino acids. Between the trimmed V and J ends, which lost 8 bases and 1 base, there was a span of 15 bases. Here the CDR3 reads CASLNGSRSYEQYF. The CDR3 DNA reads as TGTGCCAGCCTCAACGGATCGAGGTCCTACGAGCAGTACTTC.

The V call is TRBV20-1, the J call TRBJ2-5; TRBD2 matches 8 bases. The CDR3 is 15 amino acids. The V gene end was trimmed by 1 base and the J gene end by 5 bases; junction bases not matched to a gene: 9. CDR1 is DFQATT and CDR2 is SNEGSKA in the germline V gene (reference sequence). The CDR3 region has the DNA TGCAGTGCTAGAGGGCCCGGGGGGGCAGGGGAGACCCAGTACTTC. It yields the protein CSARGPGGAGETQYF.

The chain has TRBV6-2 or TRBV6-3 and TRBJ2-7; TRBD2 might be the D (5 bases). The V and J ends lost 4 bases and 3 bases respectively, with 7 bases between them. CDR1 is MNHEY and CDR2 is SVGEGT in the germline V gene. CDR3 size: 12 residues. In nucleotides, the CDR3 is TGTGCCAGCAGTTCGAGGGACTACGAGCAGTACTTC. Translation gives CASSSRDYEQYF.

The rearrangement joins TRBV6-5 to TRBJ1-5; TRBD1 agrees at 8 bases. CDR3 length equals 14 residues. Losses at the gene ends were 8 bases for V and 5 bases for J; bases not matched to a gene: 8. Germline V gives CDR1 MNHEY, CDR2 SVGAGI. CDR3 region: CASALQGAHQPQHF. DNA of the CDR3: TGTGCCAGCGCGTTGCAGGGGGCTCATCAGCCCCAGCATTTT.

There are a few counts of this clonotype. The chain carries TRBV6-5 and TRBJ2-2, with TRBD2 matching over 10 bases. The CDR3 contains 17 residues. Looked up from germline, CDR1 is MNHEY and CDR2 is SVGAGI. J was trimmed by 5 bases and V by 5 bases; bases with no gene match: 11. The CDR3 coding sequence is TGTGCCAGCAGTAAGGCCTCAGCGGGGGGGCGGACCGGGGAGCTGTTTTTT. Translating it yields CASSKASAGGRTGELFF.

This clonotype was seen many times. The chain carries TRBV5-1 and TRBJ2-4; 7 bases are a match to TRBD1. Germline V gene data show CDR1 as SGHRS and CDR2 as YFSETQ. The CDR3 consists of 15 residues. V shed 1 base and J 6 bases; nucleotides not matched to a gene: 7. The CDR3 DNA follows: TGCGCCAGCAGCTTGACATCGACAGGGCGAAACATTCAGTACTTC. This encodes CASSLTSTGRNIQYF.

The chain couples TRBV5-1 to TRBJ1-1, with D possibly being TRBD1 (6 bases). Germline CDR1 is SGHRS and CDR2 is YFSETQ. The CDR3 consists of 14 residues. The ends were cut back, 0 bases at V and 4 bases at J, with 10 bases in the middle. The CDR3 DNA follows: TGCGCCAGCAGCTTGGGAGAGGGGGGCACTGAAGCTTTCTTT. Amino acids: CASSLGEGGTEAFF.

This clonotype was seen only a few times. CDR3 loop: CASSPNLGQETQYF. In nucleotides, the CDR3 is TGCGCCAGCAGCCCTAACCTGGGACAAGAGACCCAGTACTTC. The chain joins TRBV4-3 to TRBJ2-5; D gene ambiguous. CDR1 LGHNA and CDR2 YSLEER come from the germline V gene. V lost 4 bases and J lost 2, with 11 bases in between. There are 14 residues in the CDR3.

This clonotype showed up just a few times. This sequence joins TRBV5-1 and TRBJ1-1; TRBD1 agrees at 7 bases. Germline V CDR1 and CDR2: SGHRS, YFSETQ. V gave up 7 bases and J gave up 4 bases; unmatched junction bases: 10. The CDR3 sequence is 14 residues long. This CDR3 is CASAMRGPGTEAFF. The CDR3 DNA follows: TGCGCCAGCGCGATGAGGGGGCCTGGCACTGAAGCTTTCTTT.

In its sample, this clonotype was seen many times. This chain's CDR3 is CASSGDPGQGSDEQFF. The CDR3 region has the DNA TGTGCCAGCAGTGGAGACCCGGGACAGGGGAGCGATGAGCAGTTCTTC. V and J are TRBV6-1 and TRBJ2-1; TRBD1 matches 10 bases. This CDR3 spans 16 amino acids. V gave up 4 bases and J gave up 8 bases; unmatched junction bases: 11. The germline CDR1 and CDR2 sequences are MNHNS and SASEGT.

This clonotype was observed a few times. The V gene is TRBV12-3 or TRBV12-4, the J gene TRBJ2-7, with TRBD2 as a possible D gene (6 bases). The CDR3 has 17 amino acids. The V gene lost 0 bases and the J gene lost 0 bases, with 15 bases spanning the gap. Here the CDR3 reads CASSLARLRDVSYEQYF. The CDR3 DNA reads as TGTGCCAGCAGTTTAGCTCGGTTGCGGGACGTCTCCTACGAGCAGTACTTC.

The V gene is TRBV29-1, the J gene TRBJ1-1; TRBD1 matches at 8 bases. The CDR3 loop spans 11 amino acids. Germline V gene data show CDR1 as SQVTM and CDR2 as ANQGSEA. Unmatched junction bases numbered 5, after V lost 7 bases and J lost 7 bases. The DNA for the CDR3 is TGCAGCGGAACCGGGACAGGTGAAGCTTTCTTT. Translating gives CSGTGTGEAFF. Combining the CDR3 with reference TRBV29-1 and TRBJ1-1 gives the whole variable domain SAVISQKPSRDICQRGTSLTIQCQVDSQVTMMFWYRQQPGQSLTLIATANQGSEATYESGFVIDKFPISRPNLTFSTLTVSNMSPEDSSIYLCSGTGTGEAFFGQGTRLTVV.

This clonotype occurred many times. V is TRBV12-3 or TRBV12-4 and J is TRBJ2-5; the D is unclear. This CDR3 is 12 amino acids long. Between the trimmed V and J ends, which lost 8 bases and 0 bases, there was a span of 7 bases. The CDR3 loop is CASGLDQETQYF. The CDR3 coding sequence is TGTGCCAGCGGGCTAGACCAAGAGACCCAGTACTTC.

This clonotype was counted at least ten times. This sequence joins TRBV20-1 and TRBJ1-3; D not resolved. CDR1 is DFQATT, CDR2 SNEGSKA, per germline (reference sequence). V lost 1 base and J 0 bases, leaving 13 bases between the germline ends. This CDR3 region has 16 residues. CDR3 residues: CSARGSRLSSGNTIYF. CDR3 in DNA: TGCAGTGCTAGAGGCTCGCGGTTAAGCTCTGGAAACACCATATATTTT.

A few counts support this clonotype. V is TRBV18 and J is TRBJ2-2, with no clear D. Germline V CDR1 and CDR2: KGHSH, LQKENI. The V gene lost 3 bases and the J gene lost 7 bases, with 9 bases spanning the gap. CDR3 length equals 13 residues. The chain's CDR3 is CASSPRPDGELFF. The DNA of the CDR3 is TGTGCCAGCTCACCTCGTCCGGACGGGGAGCTGTTTTTT.